The rows below give T cell receptor beta chains drawn from one sample of a study of blood T cell repertoires in COVID-19. Some clones are missing from TCRdb's copy, which holds only in-frame ones; the method was immunoSEQ multiplex PCR. The top ten hold about 9% of the sample, which has around 150,000 clones, approximately 79% seen once. The sample consisted of peripheral blood. Receptor source: a man aged 50 to 59 with active or convalescent COVID-19. Each CDR3 is given with its conserved first and last residue.

V,J,CDR3
TRBV10-3,TRBJ1-3,CAISETRGPGNTIYF
TRBV3-1/TRBV3-2,TRBJ2-1,CASSRRPGLGEQFF
TRBV7-2,TRBJ2-5,CASSSGTSGKETQYF
TRBV9,TRBJ2-6,CASSVVGGRSGANVLTF
TRBV7-3,TRBJ1-2,CASSLGYGARGYTF
TRBV27,TRBJ2-3,CASKPTSTDTQYF
TRBV6-2/TRBV6-3,TRBJ2-3,CASSEGLAGGLNTDTQYF
TRBV27,TRBJ2-1,CASSLGWDSSYNEQFF
TRBV11-2,TRBJ2-2,CASRLTGALTGELFF
TRBV27,TRBJ2-1,CASSSGQIYNEQFF
TRBV5-4,TRBJ1-1,CASSQSLGANTEAFF
TRBV7-9,TRBJ2-2,CASSLINTGELFF
TRBV28,TRBJ2-3,CASSLQRATDTQYF
TRBV4-1,TRBJ1-5,CASSQDVTYSNQPQHF
TRBV7-9,TRBJ1-2,CASTRRQGFGGYTF
TRBV2,TRBJ2-2,CASTLKTSGNTGELFF
TRBV29-1,TRBJ2-7,CSVEGQRDSSYEQYF
TRBV11-1,TRBJ2-5,CASSLGGLAGRGTQYF
TRBV6-6,TRBJ1-6,CASSQPPYRNLKLASPLHF
TRBV15,TRBJ1-4,CATSRANPQGSQFF
TRBV7-8,TRBJ1-1,CASSVGLRGLAFF
TRBV5-1,TRBJ2-5,CASSLVASGRGDQETQYF
TRBV7-2,TRBJ2-1,CASSLSSREGRNEQFF
TRBV27,TRBJ2-2,CASSFRNGELFF
TRBV28,TRBJ2-3,CATPGVDTDTQYF
TRBV24-1,TRBJ2-1,CATSDAGTSGLPEQFF
TRBV18,TRBJ1-6,CASSPSEGRNSPLHF
TRBV12-5,TRBJ2-1,CASGPGTSGAYNEQFF
TRBV11-1,TRBJ2-1,CASSPEPWTGNEQFF
TRBV5-1,TRBJ2-5,CASSSGLAGLETQYF
TRBV3-1/TRBV3-2,TRBJ2-6,CASSQLNSPGANVLTF